This T cell receptor beta chain emerged from a study of T cell repertoires in cytomegalovirus infection. A word on this clonotype: The target antigen is unknown.

General study points: CMV-specific HLA-C-restricted TCR beta clonotypes dominated the ex vivo response.

Trimming shortened V by 0 bases and J by 9 bases, and 21 bases separated the two germline ends. Germline V lookup: CDR1 MNHEY, CDR2 SVGEGT. The CDR3 covers 17 residues. Via MiXCR, TCRdb re-called the reads, giving one row per CDR3 protein. The sample lists around 550,000 distinct CDR3 sequences; about a quarter were seen once. The TCR sequence derives from a human donor in good health (CMV status not recorded). Some clones in this sample may be carry-over from other donors' samples. Material for sequencing was PBMCs. The chain has TRBV6-2 or TRBV6-3 and TRBJ2-1; tentatively, D is TRBD1 (6 bases). CDR3 sequence reads: CASSYSGTIMGASEQFF. In DNA, the CDR3 is TGTGCCAGCAGTTACTCGGGCACTATCATGGGGGCCAGTGAGCAGTTCTTC.